This T cell receptor (beta chain) originates from a study of CD4 T cells in relation to SARS-CoV-2 and coronaviruses. For the study at large: PBMCs were cultured with antigen for nine to ten days before TCR beta sequencing.

General study findings and limits: Pre-pandemic and post-infection samples never came from the same donor. No crossreactivity against non-spike viral proteins was tested here. The assay detects memory recall responses, not culture-primed primary responses.

The length of the CDR3 is 14 residues. CDR1 and CDR2 from the germline V gene are SGDLS and YYNGEE. With 0 bases removed from V and 0 bases from J, the gap between germline ends came to 3 bases. Data came from immunoSEQ multiplex PCR; TCRdb stores just in-frame clones and leaves some out. The sample has some 30,000 clones, around 80% seen once. Concerning this clone: The antigen is undetermined.

The chain links TRBV9 to TRBJ1-4; no firm D call. The sequenced sample consisted of memory CD4+ T cells from PBMCs, cultured in vitro. The TCR was taken from an adult with COVID-19. This chain's CDR3 is CASSVGATNEKLFF. CDR3 coding DNA: TGTGCCAGCAGCGTAGGTGCAACTAATGAAAAACTGTTTTTT.